The TCR beta chain under discussion was sequenced for a study of shared clonotypes between healthy human individuals. Healthy and HIV-negative, the adult donors had no recent acute infections or vaccinations. Measured with immunoSEQ multiplex PCR; TCRdb has only the in-frame clones, and not every one. The sample shows 780,000 or so clones, just under 75% of them seen only once. This TCR came from a woman in her thirties in good health. Sequenced input: memory CD4+ T cells sorted from blood. Subset described: CD45RA-negative fraction.

The DNA of the CDR3 is TGTGCCAGCAGCCCGCCTGCGGGGGGGAGGGAGACCCAGTACTTC. Protein product: CASSPPAGGRETQYF. This chain uses TRBV4-2 with TRBJ2-5, with 9 positions matching TRBD2. The length of the CDR3 is 15 residues. The V segment lost 4 bases and the J segment 5 bases; nucleotides outside the gene matches: 8. Germline V gene data show CDR1 as LGHNA and CDR2 as YNFKEQ.